This entry lists 18 T cell receptor beta chains sequenced from one sample in a study of CD8 T cells in ankylosing spondylitis. TCRdb re-called the 5' RACE reads with MiXCR, one entry per CDR3 protein. The data hold over 30,000 distinct CDR3 sequences, with 16% observed a single time. The specimen was blood. The origin of the receptors is a male donor with ankylosing spondylitis or in good health (not recorded which).

Written as DNA, the CDR3 is TGTGCCAGCCGAGCGGGGTATTACGAGCAGTACGTC. Translating gives CASRAGYYEQYV. The chain links TRBV2 to TRBJ2-7; 7 nucleotides align to TRBD2. After removal of 8 bases from V and 4 bases from J, the junction contained 5 bases not matched to a gene. Germline assignment: CDR1 SNHLY and CDR2 FYNNEI. The CDR3 sequence is 12 residues long.

The chain has TRBV4-3 and TRBJ2-2; no clear D gene. Germline V gene sequence: CDR1 LGHNA, CDR2 YSLEER. The CDR3 totals 15 residues. V dropped 2 bases and J dropped 4 bases, with 11 bases sitting between them. The CDR3 protein is CASSQRPGVTGELFF. The CDR3 nucleotides are TGCGCCAGCAGCCAAAGACCGGGTGTCACCGGGGAGCTGTTTTTT.

There are a few counts of this clonotype. The rearrangement uses TRBV5-1 and TRBJ2-2; 7 bases are a match to TRBD2. This CDR3 has 15 residues. CDR1 and CDR2 (germline): SGHRS, YFSETQ. V was clipped by 4 bases and J by 2 bases; unmatched bases: 5. The CDR3 here is CASSVGLTNTGELFF. The CDR3 DNA reads TGCGCCAGCAGCGTGGGACTAACCAACACCGGGGAGCTGTTTTTT.

A few counts support this clonotype. V usage is TRBV3-2 and J usage is TRBJ2-7; the table assigns TRBD2, which was not confirmed against the DNA. TRBV3-2 is labeled a pseudogene. The CDR3 sequence is 16 residues long. The CDR3 DNA is TGTGCCAGCAGCCAGGCTTCTAGCGGGAGCTGGCGCGAGCAGTACTTC. Translated: CASSQASSGSWREQYF.

The chain joins TRBV12-3 or TRBV12-4 to TRBJ2-5; no firm D call. CDR3 length equals 14 residues. The V end lost 1 base, the J end lost 4 bases, and 10 bases lay between the germline ends. The CDR3 DNA reads as TGTGCCAGCAGTTTAGAGGCGGCCCCAGAGACCCAGTACTTC. Protein product: CASSLEAAPETQYF.

This clonotype was counted a few times. The genes are TRBV6-1 and TRBJ2-1; the match to TRBD2 covers 7 bases. Germline loops: CDR1 MNHNS, CDR2 SASEGT. CDR3 size: 14 residues. The V gene end was trimmed by 5 bases and the J gene end by 1 base; junction bases not matched to a gene: 2. Written as DNA, the CDR3 is TGTGCCAGCAGTTGGCGGGGGTCCTACAATGAGCAGTTCTTC. Its protein is CASSWRGSYNEQFF.

The CDR3 DNA follows: TGCAGTGCTAGAGCGCAGGGGGAAGAAAACATTCAGTACTTC. Encoded protein: CSARAQGEENIQYF. The chain uses TRBV20-1 and TRBJ2-4; TRBD1 matches 7 bases. Germline-derived CDR1 and CDR2 are DFQATT and SNEGSKA (reference sequence). The CDR3 is 14 amino acids. The junction had 5 bases not matched to a gene; V was cut back by 1 base and J by 5 bases.

A few counts support this clonotype. V gene TRBV20-1 combines with J gene TRBJ1-1; perhaps TRBD1 as D (5 bases). Trimming cost V 6 bases and J 4 bases, with 15 bases left between them. The CDR3 is 13 residues long. Looked up from germline, CDR1 is DFQATT and CDR2 is SNEGSKA (reference sequence). The DNA for the CDR3 is TGCAGTGCGTTCAGGGTCATGGGCACTGAAGCTTTCTTT. This codes for CSAFRVMGTEAFF.

This chain uses TRBV20-1 with TRBJ2-2, with D unclear. V gave up 6 bases and J gave up 6 bases, with 14 bases separating them. CDR1 and CDR2 (germline): DFQATT, SNEGSKA (reference sequence). This CDR3 is 13 amino acids long. CDR3 sequence reads: CSAQARVPGELFF. CDR3 DNA: TGCAGTGCCCAGGCTAGAGTTCCCGGGGAGCTGTTTTTT.

This clonotype was detected a few times. The chain couples TRBV12-3 or TRBV12-4 to TRBJ2-2; 9 bases map to TRBD1. CDR3 length equals 14 residues. V shed 7 bases, J shed 5 bases, and the junction held 5 bases outside the gene matches. The CDR3 DNA is TGTGCCAGCACCAGGGACAGGGTGACCGGGGAGCTGTTTTTT. Residues: CASTRDRVTGELFF.

The chain carries TRBV13 and TRBJ2-3; D is perhaps TRBD2 (6 bases). Germline V gives CDR1 PRHDT, CDR2 FYEKMQ (reference sequence). This CDR3 spans 16 amino acids. Trimming left V 5 bases short and J 2 bases short, with 17 bases between. CDR3: CASSQLRGLNTDTQYF. The CDR3 DNA follows: TGTGCCAGCAGCCAACTTCGGGGACTCAACACAGATACGCAGTATTTT.

This clonotype was seen more than once but under ten times. The rearrangement links TRBV28 to TRBJ2-2; D not certain. CDR3 length: 13 amino acids. Looked up from germline, CDR1 is MDHEN and CDR2 is SYDVKM. V was trimmed by 7 bases and J by 5 bases, leaving 11 bases between them. CDR3 protein: CASIHQVTGELFF. In DNA form, the CDR3 reads TGTGCCAGCATCCACCAGGTGACCGGGGAGCTGTTTTTT.

This clonotype showed up just once. This rearrangement joins TRBV27 to TRBJ2-7; 9 bases agree with TRBD2. This CDR3 spans 15 amino acids. The germline V gene encodes CDR1 MNHEY and CDR2 SMNVEV (reference sequence). V dropped 6 bases and J dropped 9; count of bases not matched to a gene: 15. The CDR3 here is CASSPRDGLARAQYF. The CDR3 DNA sequence: TGTGCCAGCAGCCCGCGGGACGGACTAGCGCGGGCGCAGTACTTC.

The J gene is TRBJ2-3, the V gene TRBV20-1, with a tentative D call TRBD2 (5 bases). The CDR3 loop spans 11 amino acids. V gave up 5 bases and J gave up 5 bases, with 8 bases separating them. Germline V gene data show CDR1 as DFQATT and CDR2 as SNEGSKA (reference sequence). CDR3 residues: CSAFAGDTQYF. The CDR3, as DNA: TGCAGTGCTTTCGCGGGAGATACGCAGTATTTT.

The rearrangement links TRBV20-1 to TRBJ2-3; D is unclear. Germline assignment: CDR1 DFQATT and CDR2 SNEGSKA (reference sequence). The CDR3 has 15 residues. Trimming took 0 bases from V and 5 from J, leaving 15 bases between them. The CDR3 nucleotides are TGCAGTGCTAGAGAAACGGATTCTGTTCTAGATACGCAGTATTTT. It yields the protein CSARETDSVLDTQYF.

This clonotype was recorded a few times. This chain links TRBV5-5 with TRBJ2-4; D possibly corresponds to TRBD2 (6 bases). V was trimmed by 1 base and J by 0 bases, leaving 14 bases between them. The CDR3 is 17 residues long. CDR1 and CDR2 (germline): SGHKS, YYEKEE (reference sequence). CDR3 residues: CASSLLSGRVAKNIQYF. DNA for the CDR3: TGTGCCAGCAGCTTGCTAAGCGGGCGGGTAGCCAAAAACATTCAGTACTTC.

The chain couples TRBV3-1 to TRBJ2-2, with 8 bases identical to TRBD2. J was trimmed by 4 bases and V by 6 bases; bases with no gene match: 7. The CDR3 runs to 15 residues. Germline CDR1 reads LGHDT; CDR2 reads YNNKEL (reference sequence). CDR3 amino acids: CASRPAGDPTGELFF. The CDR3 DNA reads as TGTGCCAGCAGGCCAGCGGGAGACCCCACCGGGGAGCTGTTTTTT.

V and J are TRBV4-3 and TRBJ2-2; 7 nucleotides align to TRBD1. Per germline, CDR1 LGHNA and CDR2 YSLEER. The V and J ends lost 4 bases and 5 bases, in that order; junction bases with no gene match: 4. The CDR3 is 14 residues long. CDR3 amino acids: CASSPLQGTGELFF. CDR3 sequence (DNA): TGCGCCAGCAGCCCCTTACAGGGGACCGGGGAGCTGTTTTTT.